This TCR beta chain is drawn from a study of blood T cell repertoires in COVID-19. Across the whole study: PBMCs, B-cell-depleted T cells, or T cells provided the cDNA or gDNA that made up the material.

Original analysis: Cell counts per sample came from amplifying reference gene primers. Repertoires were generated with immunoSEQ multiplex PCR, while TCRdb's copy carries only in-frame clones and drops some. The V and J calls and clone size are taken from that table; D and trimming were inferred from the DNA. The profile shows some 200,000 clones, about 88% of them singletons. Trimming removed 0 bases at V and 8 bases at J, with 5 bases between. This CDR3 spans 12 amino acids. J is TRBJ1-3 and V is TRBV12-3 or TRBV12-4, with a possible D match to TRBD1 (5 bases). The sequence was collected from a man in his forties with active or convalescent COVID-19. The sequenced sample consisted of peripheral blood. CDR3 protein: CASSLAGDTIYF. CDR3 DNA: TGTGCCAGCAGTTTAGCAGGGGACACCATATATTTT.